One and the same sample provided the 27 T cell receptor beta chains below, sequenced in a study of T cells in Graves' hyperthyroidism and ophthalmopathy. The source material, RNA transcripts, was used to amplify TCR beta CDR3 regions. The primer set for the first-round RT-PCR of the TCR CDR3 was HTBI. TCRdb re-called the multiplex PCR reads with MiXCR, one entry per CDR3 protein. The sample shows 600,000 to 700,000 distinct CDR3 sequences, 45% of them seen only once. The material sequenced was peripheral blood or thyroid tissue (not recorded which). The receptors shown here come from an adult man with Graves' disease, either hyperthyroidism or ophthalmopathy (not recorded which).

The chain employs TRBV29-1 and TRBJ1-2; D uncertain. The V gene lost 8 bases and the J gene lost 5 bases, with 15 bases spanning the gap. The CDR3 extends over 12 amino acids. Germline V gene lookup returns CDR1 SQVTM and CDR2 ANQGSEA. CDR3 sequence reads: CSLASQEYGYTF. The CDR3 DNA reads TGCAGCTTAGCCTCCCAGGAGTATGGCTACACCTTC.

This chain connects TRBV2 to TRBJ2-7; 10 nucleotides agree with TRBD1. There are 15 residues in the CDR3. V lost 1 base, J lost 2 bases, and 2 bases stayed unmatched. Germline CDR1 is SNHLY and CDR2 is FYNNEI. The CDR3 protein is CASSEVTGGAYEQYF. CDR3 sequence (DNA): TGTGCCAGCAGTGAAGTGACAGGGGGCGCCTACGAGCAGTACTTC. The full variable domain, in which reference TRBV2 and TRBJ2-7 provide the parts outside the CDR3, is EPEVTQTPSHQVTQMGQEVILRCVPISNHLYFYWYRQILGQKVEFLVSFYNNEISEKSEIFDDQFSVERPDGSNFTLKIRSTKLEDSAMYFCASSEVTGGAYEQYFGPGTRLTVT.

This clonotype showed up many times. J is TRBJ1-5 and V is TRBV2; 7 bases are shared with TRBD1. V gave up 5 bases and J gave up 3 bases; unmatched junction bases: 4. Germline V lookup: CDR1 SNHLY, CDR2 FYNNEI. CDR3 size: 14 residues. CDR3 nucleotide sequence: TGTGCCAGCAGTCATGGGACAGTCAATCAGCCCCAGCATTTT. This gives the protein CASSHGTVNQPQHF.

This clonotype was seen repeatedly, ten times or more. The chain has TRBV25-1 and TRBJ2-5, with a weak D call TRBD1 (6 bases). The V gene's germline CDR1 is MGHDK and CDR2 SYGVNS. The CDR3 is 14 amino acids. V was cut by 2 bases and J by 0 bases, with 7 bases left in between. The CDR3 spells CASSEGQYQETQYF. As DNA, the CDR3 is TGTGCCAGCAGTGAAGGACAGTACCAAGAGACCCAGTACTTC.

The rearrangement links TRBV2 to TRBJ1-5, with TRBD1 as a possible D gene (5 bases). V was trimmed by 4 bases and J by 2 bases, leaving 12 bases between them. Germline CDR1 is SNHLY and CDR2 is FYNNEI. The CDR3 contains 15 residues. The CDR3 spells CASSASPGRNQPQHF. The CDR3 coding sequence is TGTGCCAGCAGTGCTAGTCCAGGGCGCAATCAGCCCCAGCATTTT.

The DNA of the CDR3 is TGTGCCGGCGAAGCTGGTGGAAACACCATATATTTT. It translates to CAGEAGGNTIYF. The chain has TRBV10-3 and TRBJ1-3; D gene uncertain. Between the trimmed V and J ends, which lost 11 bases and 3 bases, there was a span of 11 bases. Germline V lookup: CDR1 ENHRY, CDR2 SYGVKD. This CDR3 spans 12 amino acids.

This clonotype showed up just once. The rearrangement links TRBV6-1 to TRBJ1-1; possibly TRBD1 for D (5 bases). V was trimmed by 7 bases and J by 11 bases, leaving 20 bases between them. Germline-derived CDR1 and CDR2 are MNHNS and SASEGT. The CDR3 is 13 residues long. In DNA form, the CDR3 reads TGTGCCAGCATACAATTGGGCTCGGGGCTGGCTTTCTTT. Residues: CASIQLGSGLAFF.

V usage is TRBV7-9 and J usage is TRBJ1-1; 8 bases map to TRBD1. The J segment lost 3 bases and the V segment lost 4 bases, leaving 4 bases of the junction unmatched. CDR1 is SEHNR, CDR2 FQNEAQ, per germline (reference sequence). CDR3 length: 14 amino acids. CDR3 bases: TGTGCCAGCAGCTGGGGACAGGTCGACACTGAAGCTTTCTTT. This encodes CASSWGQVDTEAFF.

This clonotype was detected ten times or more. The CDR3 nucleotides are TGTGCCAGCAGCTTAATCCGGACAGGGTTGGGCAATCAGCCCCAGCATTTT. Protein: CASSLIRTGLGNQPQHF. The chain links TRBV7-9 to TRBJ1-5; 8 bases are a match to TRBD1. This CDR3 region has 17 residues. V gave up 2 bases and J gave up 2 bases; unmatched junction bases: 8. The V gene's germline CDR1 is SEHNR and CDR2 FQNEAQ (reference sequence). Using reference TRBV7-9 and TRBJ1-5 for the parts outside the CDR3, the full variable domain is DTGVSQNPRHKITKRGQNVTFRCDPISEHNRLYWYRQTLGQGPEFLTYFQNEAQLEKSRLLSDRFSAERPKGSFSTLEIQRTEQGDSAMYLCASSLIRTGLGNQPQHFGDGTRLSIL.

On this clonotype itself: A much larger clone lies one base from this, so it may be a read error. The V call is TRBV11-2, the J call TRBJ2-5, with 7 bases identical to TRBD1. The CDR3 sequence is 13 residues long. Germline CDR1 is SGHAT and CDR2 is FQNNGV. CDR3 protein: CVSQTGLQETQYF. The CDR3 DNA reads as TGTGTCAGCCAGACAGGGCTACAAGAGACCCAGTACTTC.

In DNA, the CDR3 is TGCAGTGCTAGAGATGCGGGGGCCGTGTATGGCTACACCTTC. Amino acids: CSARDAGAVYGYTF. The V gene is TRBV20-1, the J gene TRBJ1-2, with D possibly being TRBD1 (6 bases). The CDR3 loop spans 14 amino acids. Germline-derived CDR1 and CDR2 are DFQATT and SNEGSKA (reference sequence). The V gene lost 0 bases and the J gene lost 5 bases, with 13 bases spanning the gap.

This clonotype has more than one count but fewer than ten. The chain couples TRBV13 to TRBJ2-5; 12 bases line up with TRBD1. CDR1 PRHDT and CDR2 FYEKMQ come from the germline V gene (reference sequence). This CDR3 is 15 amino acids long. With V trimmed by 5 bases and J by 5 bases, 6 bases remained unmatched. CDR3 bases: TGTGCCAGCAGCCACCGGGACAGGGGGCTTGAGACCCAGTACTTC. It encodes CASSHRDRGLETQYF.

The J gene is TRBJ2-7, the V gene TRBV7-2; the match to TRBD1 covers 10 bases. This CDR3 spans 16 amino acids. J gave up 7 bases and V 3 bases, and 12 bases lay outside the gene matches. CDR1 and CDR2 (germline): SGHTA, FQGNSA. CDR3 DNA sequence: TGTGCCAGCAGCTTCCGGGACAGGGGAAGCCTACGTGAGCAGTACTTC. Encoded protein: CASSFRDRGSLREQYF.

This clonotype occurred a few times. The rearrangement links TRBV2 to TRBJ1-2, with 8 bases fitting TRBD1. CDR1 and CDR2 (germline): SNHLY, FYNNEI. V lost 10 bases, J lost 8 bases, and 9 bases stayed unmatched. The CDR3 runs to 12 residues. CDR3 sequence reads: CATGGASIGYTF. The DNA for the CDR3 is TGTGCCACAGGGGGCGCGTCGATCGGCTACACCTTC.

V is TRBV7-9 and J is TRBJ2-7; 8 bases match TRBD1. From germline, CDR1 is SEHNR and CDR2 FQNEAQ (reference sequence). Trimming removed 4 bases from V and 3 bases from J; junction bases left unmatched: 11. The CDR3 runs 16 residues. DNA for the CDR3: TGTGCCAGCAGCTCGAACCCCGGGACAGGACACTACGAGCAGTACTTC. This sequence encodes CASSSNPGTGHYEQYF.

V and J are TRBV7-9 and TRBJ1-6; the D gene is possibly TRBD1 (6 bases). The length of the CDR3 is 15 residues. Per the germline V gene, CDR1 is SEHNR and CDR2 is FQNEAQ (reference sequence). Trimming pared 5 bases from V and 10 bases from J, leaving 18 bases between. CDR3 sequence reads: CASSAGGGVESPLHF. The CDR3 region has the DNA TGTGCCAGCAGCGCCGGAGGGGGGGTGGAATCACCCCTCCACTTT.

A word on this clonotype: This clone may be a read error of a much larger clone one base away. J is TRBJ1-5 and V is TRBV11-3, with D uncertain. V was pared by 5 bases and J by 3 bases, with 14 bases between. The germline CDR1 and CDR2 sequences are SGHNT and YENEEA. The CDR3 totals 15 residues. In nucleotides, the CDR3 is TGTGCCAGCAGCCTTAGTGGGAGTACCAATCAGCCCCAGCATTTT. Its translation is CASSLSGSTNQPQHF. Variable domain in full (rest from reference TRBV11-3 and TRBJ1-5): EAGVVQSPRYKIIEKKQPVAFWCNPISGHNTLYWYLQNLGQGPELLIRYENEEAVDDSQLPKDRFSAERLKGVDSTLKIQPAELGDSAVYLCASSLSGSTNQPQHFGDGTRLSIL.

J is TRBJ1-5 and V is TRBV19, with D possibly being TRBD1 (5 bases). V was cut by 6 bases and J by 2 bases, with 17 bases left in between. This CDR3 is built from 16 residues. Looked up from germline, CDR1 is LNHDA and CDR2 is SQIVND (reference sequence). CDR3 residues: CASSNVGTSGNQPQHF. CDR3 nucleotides: TGTGCCAGTAGCAACGTCGGGACTAGCGGCAATCAGCCCCAGCATTTT.

This clonotype was counted a few times. The rearrangement joins TRBV20-1 to TRBJ2-5, with D tentatively TRBD2 (5 bases). Trimming removed 4 bases from V and 2 bases from J, with 11 bases in between. Germline loops: CDR1 DFQATT, CDR2 SNEGSKA (reference sequence). The CDR3 runs to 13 residues. CDR3 amino acids: CSATPSLQETQYF. In DNA form, the CDR3 reads TGCAGTGCTACCCCTAGCCTGCAAGAGACCCAGTACTTC.

As for this clonotype: Relative to the germline gene, one junction end is altered; a read error may explain this. V is TRBV7-9 and J is TRBJ1-6; D unresolved. The germline V gene has CDR1 SEHNR and CDR2 FQNEAQ (reference sequence). The CDR3 runs 15 residues. This CDR3 is CASSLSGRRNSPLHF. In DNA form, the CDR3 reads TGCGCCAGCAGCCTTTCCGGACGGAGGAATTCACCCCTCCACTTT.

The V call is TRBV6-5, the J call TRBJ2-7; 7 positions match TRBD1. V shed 6 bases, J shed 3 bases, and the junction held 5 bases outside the gene matches. The CDR3 covers 13 residues. The germline gives CDR1 MNHEY, CDR2 SVGAGI. DNA of the CDR3: TGTGCCAGCAGCCAAGGGGGCTTCTACGAGCAGTACTTC. This gives the protein CASSQGGFYEQYF.

The chain joins TRBV7-3 to TRBJ1-5; a possible D gene is TRBD1 (5 bases). V lost 5 bases and J 0 bases, leaving 23 bases between the germline ends. This CDR3 is 19 amino acids long. In germline, CDR1 is SGHTA, CDR2 FQGTGA. CDR3 amino acids: CASSQDAPMGQPSNQPQHF. The CDR3 bases are TGTGCCAGCAGCCAAGACGCACCCATGGGGCAGCCTAGCAATCAGCCCCAGCATTTT. Based on the CDR3 plus reference TRBV7-3 and TRBJ1-5, the full variable domain is GAGVSQTPSNKVTEKGKYVELRCDPISGHTALYWYRQSLGQGPEFLIYFQGTGAADDSGLPNDRFFAVRPEGSVSTLKIQRTERGDSAVYLCASSQDAPMGQPSNQPQHFGDGTRLSIL.

The genes are TRBV29-1 and TRBJ1-1; D gene unclear. Trimming removed 8 bases from V and 4 bases from J, with 11 bases in between. The V gene's germline CDR1 is SQVTM and CDR2 ANQGSEA. This CDR3 is built from 11 residues. CDR3 loop: CSRRGATEAFF. DNA of the CDR3: TGCAGCCGCCGGGGTGCCACTGAAGCTTTCTTT.

For this clonotype: Germline and junction disagree at one end, which may indicate a read error. The genes are TRBV6-6 and TRBJ2-5; weak D call: TRBD2 (7 bases). The CDR3 runs to 12 residues. Germline V lookup: CDR1 MNHNY, CDR2 SVGAGI (reference sequence). As DNA, the CDR3 is TGTGCCAGCAGTCTCCTTCGGGGGGCGCAGGACTTC. Translated, it gives CASSLLRGAQDF.

This clonotype was seen many times. The chain joins TRBV29-1 to TRBJ1-2, with 10 bases that match TRBD1. From germline, CDR1 is SQVTM and CDR2 ANQGSEA. The trim removed 6 bases at V and 6 bases at J, leaving 7 bases unmatched. This CDR3 is 13 amino acids long. This CDR3 is CSVETGGGDGYTF. CDR3 coding DNA: TGCAGCGTCGAGACAGGGGGCGGAGATGGCTACACCTTC. Using reference TRBV29-1 and TRBJ1-2 for the parts outside the CDR3, the full variable domain is SAVISQKPSRDICQRGTSLTIQCQVDSQVTMMFWYRQQPGQSLTLIATANQGSEATYESGFVIDKFPISRPNLTFSTLTVSNMSPEDSSIYLCSVETGGGDGYTFGSGTRLTVV.

The chain couples TRBV10-3 to TRBJ1-6; the match to TRBD1 covers 7 bases. Per germline, CDR1 ENHRY and CDR2 SYGVKD. The CDR3 has 15 residues. V lost 0 bases, J lost 7 bases, and 3 bases stayed unmatched. CDR3 bases: TGTGCCATCAGTGAGTCTGACAGGGAAAATTCACCCCTCCACTTT. This codes for CAISESDRENSPLHF.

Many counts were recorded for this clonotype. This rearrangement joins TRBV29-1 to TRBJ1-1, with a tentative D call TRBD1 (6 bases). In germline, CDR1 is SQVTM, CDR2 ANQGSEA. Trimming pared 4 bases from V and 12 bases from J, leaving 21 bases between. The CDR3 is made up of 13 amino acids. CDR3 DNA: TGCAGCGTTGTTCGTATTACTGGACAGCTACCTTTCTTT. Translating gives CSVVRITGQLPFF. Drawing the rest from reference TRBV29-1 and TRBJ1-1, the complete variable domain is SAVISQKPSRDICQRGTSLTIQCQVDSQVTMMFWYRQQPGQSLTLIATANQGSEATYESGFVIDKFPISRPNLTFSTLTVSNMSPEDSSIYLCSVVRITGQLPFFGQGTRLTVV.